A selection of T cell receptor beta chains follows, all from one sample in a study of blood T cell repertoires in COVID-19. Using immunoSEQ multiplex PCR, the repertoire was profiled, and TCRdb retains in-frame clones only, with some absent. Found here are around 350,000 clones, about 87% of them singletons; the top ten hold roughly 3.1%. The sequenced material came from peripheral blood. These TCRs come from a human donor in a cohort sampled during active COVID-19. Both conserved end residues are part of each CDR3. The order of the fields is D gene, CDR3 length, V gene, J gene, clone size, CDR3 DNA, CDR3 protein. A D gene is named only where the DNA matches it firmly. Part of the rows lack a size; the others show once, few, many or a class for expanded clones.

d_call: TRBD2; cdr3_length: 17; v_call: TRBV27; j_call: TRBJ2-4; clone_size: NA; cdr3_nt: TGTGCCAGCAGTTTATCACCACTACTAGCGGTAACTCATATTCAGTACTTC; cdr3_aa: CASSLSPLLAVTHIQYF
d_call: NA; cdr3_length: 12; v_call: TRBV7-2; j_call: TRBJ1-1; clone_size: NA; cdr3_nt: TGTGCCAGCAGCCAGGTGGACACTGAAGCTTTCTTT; cdr3_aa: CASSQVDTEAFF
d_call: NA; cdr3_length: 14; v_call: TRBV30; j_call: TRBJ1-1; clone_size: NA; cdr3_nt: TGTGCCTGGAGCGCCGACAGGCCTAACACTGAAGCTTTCTTT; cdr3_aa: CAWSADRPNTEAFF
d_call: TRBD1; cdr3_length: 13; v_call: TRBV19; j_call: TRBJ2-2; clone_size: NA; cdr3_nt: TGTGCCAGTGGGACAGGGCACACCGGGGAGCTGTTTTTT; cdr3_aa: CASGTGHTGELFF
d_call: NA; cdr3_length: 17; v_call: TRBV5-4; j_call: TRBJ1-3; clone_size: NA; cdr3_nt: TGTGCCAGCAGCCTAACGGGAGCGGTGCAGACTGGAAACACCATATATTTT; cdr3_aa: CASSLTGAVQTGNTIYF
d_call: NA; cdr3_length: 14; v_call: TRBV2; j_call: TRBJ1-5; clone_size: few; cdr3_nt: TGTGCCAGCAGTGAGGGCAGGGCCAATCAGCCCCAGCATTTT; cdr3_aa: CASSEGRANQPQHF
d_call: TRBD1; cdr3_length: 17; v_call: TRBV3-1/TRBV3-2; j_call: TRBJ1-3; clone_size: NA; cdr3_nt: TGTGCCAGCAGCCGCGGGACAGTCTCACCGACTGGAAACACCATATATTTT; cdr3_aa: CASSRGTVSPTGNTIYF
d_call: NA; cdr3_length: 13; v_call: TRBV27; j_call: TRBJ1-2; clone_size: NA; cdr3_nt: TGTGCCAGCAGTTCCTTGACAGGAGAGGGCTACACCTTC; cdr3_aa: CASSSLTGEGYTF
d_call: TRBD2; cdr3_length: 15; v_call: TRBV4-1; j_call: TRBJ2-1; clone_size: NA; cdr3_nt: TGCGCCAGCAGCCGAGTAGCGGGGCAGGCCAATGAGCAGTTCTTC; cdr3_aa: CASSRVAGQANEQFF
d_call: TRBD1; cdr3_length: 14; v_call: TRBV30; j_call: TRBJ1-6; clone_size: few; cdr3_nt: TGTGCCTGGGAGCTAGGGGGCGCAAATTCACCCCTCCACTTT; cdr3_aa: CAWELGGANSPLHF
d_call: NA; cdr3_length: 16; v_call: TRBV5-1; j_call: TRBJ1-4; clone_size: NA; cdr3_nt: TGCGCCAGCAGCTCTGACACCTATGCAACTAATGAAAAACTGTTTTTT; cdr3_aa: CASSSDTYATNEKLFF
d_call: NA; cdr3_length: 14; v_call: TRBV30; j_call: TRBJ2-2; clone_size: NA; cdr3_nt: TGTGCCTGGAGTGTTTCTGGAGGGACCGGGGAGCTGTTTTTT; cdr3_aa: CAWSVSGGTGELFF
d_call: TRBD1; cdr3_length: 14; v_call: TRBV5-8; j_call: TRBJ1-5; clone_size: NA; cdr3_nt: TGTGCCAGCAGCTTGGGGGACAGGACAATACCCCAGCATTTT; cdr3_aa: CASSLGDRTIPQHF
d_call: TRBD2; cdr3_length: 15; v_call: TRBV5-1; j_call: TRBJ2-1; clone_size: NA; cdr3_nt: TGCGCCAGCAGCTCCGGACTAGCGGGAGTGGATGAGCAGTTCTTC; cdr3_aa: CASSSGLAGVDEQFF
d_call: TRBD2; cdr3_length: 15; v_call: TRBV29-1; j_call: TRBJ2-1; clone_size: NA; cdr3_nt: TGCAGCGTTGAAGAGGGACTAGCGGGATACAATGAGCAGTTCTTC; cdr3_aa: CSVEEGLAGYNEQFF
d_call: TRBD1; cdr3_length: 13; v_call: TRBV12-3/TRBV12-4; j_call: TRBJ1-6; clone_size: few; cdr3_nt: TGTGCCAGCAGGCCCACAGGGGAATCACCCCTCCACTTT; cdr3_aa: CASRPTGESPLHF
d_call: NA; cdr3_length: 18; v_call: TRBV21-1; j_call: TRBJ2-1; clone_size: NA; cdr3_nt: TGTGCCAGCAGCAAACCGGGCTTGGGGCCTCACCCCTACAATGAGCAGTTCTTC; cdr3_aa: CASSKPGLGPHPYNEQFF
d_call: TRBD1; cdr3_length: 15; v_call: TRBV23-1; j_call: TRBJ1-5; clone_size: many; cdr3_nt: TGCGCCAGCAGTCTCAAGACAGGGGGCGGTCAGCCCCAGCATTTT; cdr3_aa: CASSLKTGGGQPQHF
d_call: TRBD1; cdr3_length: 14; v_call: TRBV5-1; j_call: TRBJ2-1; clone_size: NA; cdr3_nt: TGCGCCAGCAGCAGGGGACAGGCCGACAATGAGCAGTTCTTC; cdr3_aa: CASSRGQADNEQFF
d_call: TRBD1; cdr3_length: 15; v_call: TRBV28; j_call: TRBJ2-5; clone_size: NA; cdr3_nt: TGTGCCAGCAGGACGGGACAGGGGCTTCAAGAGACCCAGTACTTC; cdr3_aa: CASRTGQGLQETQYF
d_call: TRBD2; cdr3_length: 16; v_call: TRBV6-6; j_call: TRBJ2-3; clone_size: NA; cdr3_nt: TGTGCCACGGGGGGTGGAAGGAGACTATCGGCAGATACGCAGTATTTT; cdr3_aa: CATGGGRRLSADTQYF
d_call: TRBD1; cdr3_length: 15; v_call: TRBV7-2; j_call: TRBJ1-5; clone_size: NA; cdr3_nt: TGTGCCAGCAGCTCAGACAGGGGAGGGAATCAGCCCCAGCATTTT; cdr3_aa: CASSSDRGGNQPQHF
d_call: NA; cdr3_length: 14; v_call: TRBV5-6; j_call: TRBJ1-4; clone_size: NA; cdr3_nt: TGTGCCAGCAGCTCCTTCGAACAGGATGAAAAACTGTTTTTT; cdr3_aa: CASSSFEQDEKLFF
d_call: NA; cdr3_length: 13; v_call: TRBV11-1; j_call: TRBJ1-3; clone_size: NA; cdr3_nt: TGTGCCAGCAGCTTGATGGAGCGGAACACCATATATTTT; cdr3_aa: CASSLMERNTIYF
d_call: NA; cdr3_length: 15; v_call: TRBV5-1; j_call: TRBJ2-5; clone_size: NA; cdr3_nt: TGCGCCAGCAGCTTGGTCCCACAGGTCCAAGAGACCCAGTACTTC; cdr3_aa: CASSLVPQVQETQYF
d_call: TRBD1; cdr3_length: 14; v_call: TRBV7-9; j_call: TRBJ1-2; clone_size: few; cdr3_nt: TGTGCCAGCAGCTTCCCAGGGGGCGAATATGGCTACACCTTC; cdr3_aa: CASSFPGGEYGYTF
d_call: NA; cdr3_length: 12; v_call: TRBV7-3; j_call: TRBJ2-1; clone_size: once; cdr3_nt: TGTGCCAGCAGCCCCCGCAGGGGTGAGCAGTTCTTC; cdr3_aa: CASSPRRGEQFF
d_call: TRBD1; cdr3_length: 14; v_call: TRBV6-5; j_call: TRBJ1-5; clone_size: NA; cdr3_nt: TGTGCCAGCAGCGACAGGGTCGGCAATCAGCCCCAGCATTTT; cdr3_aa: CASSDRVGNQPQHF
d_call: TRBD2; cdr3_length: 17; v_call: TRBV7-2; j_call: TRBJ2-5; clone_size: NA; cdr3_nt: TGTGCCAGCAGCTTAGGAGGGGTAGCGGGGATCCAAGAGACCCAGTACTTC; cdr3_aa: CASSLGGVAGIQETQYF
d_call: TRBD2; cdr3_length: 16; v_call: TRBV6-2/TRBV6-3; j_call: TRBJ2-1; clone_size: NA; cdr3_nt: TGTGCCAGCAGTCTAGCAAGACTAGCGGGAGATAATGAGCAGTTCTTC; cdr3_aa: CASSLARLAGDNEQFF
d_call: NA; cdr3_length: 16; v_call: TRBV28; j_call: TRBJ1-5; clone_size: NA; cdr3_nt: TGTGCCAGCAGACACGACAAATACGATAGCAATCAGCCCCAGCATTTT; cdr3_aa: CASRHDKYDSNQPQHF
d_call: TRBD1; cdr3_length: 14; v_call: TRBV5-8; j_call: TRBJ1-1; clone_size: NA; cdr3_nt: TGTGCCAGCAGCCCGGGGACAGGACGAACTGAAGCTTTCTTT; cdr3_aa: CASSPGTGRTEAFF
d_call: TRBD1; cdr3_length: 14; v_call: TRBV3-1/TRBV3-2; j_call: TRBJ2-7; clone_size: NA; cdr3_nt: TGTGCCAGCAGCGTACCGGGACAGACCTACGAGCAGTACTTC; cdr3_aa: CASSVPGQTYEQYF
d_call: NA; cdr3_length: 15; v_call: TRBV5-1; j_call: TRBJ2-2; clone_size: NA; cdr3_nt: TGCGCCAGCAGCTTAGGACAGACGAACACCGGGGAGCTGTTTTTT; cdr3_aa: CASSLGQTNTGELFF
d_call: TRBD1; cdr3_length: 13; v_call: TRBV29-1; j_call: TRBJ2-7; clone_size: once; cdr3_nt: TGCAGCGTTGAAGGGACAGGGACCTACGAGCAGTACTTC; cdr3_aa: CSVEGTGTYEQYF
d_call: NA; cdr3_length: 16; v_call: TRBV15; j_call: TRBJ1-6; clone_size: once; cdr3_nt: TGTGCCACCAGCACAGGGTCGGGCTCCTATAATTCACCCCTCCACTTT; cdr3_aa: CATSTGSGSYNSPLHF